This entry features one T cell receptor beta chain sequence. This clonotype was picked up a small number of times. This clone's antigen is unknown. One base away there is no much larger clone; base qualities are not given. Expansion of CD8+CD57+ cells had been shown by flow cytometry in the patients chosen for sequencing. All patients had severe acquired aplastic anemia diagnosed by International Study of Aplastic Anemia and Agranulocytosis and Camitta criteria. At the time blood was sampled, none of the patients had received any therapy. In this study, sorted CD4+ and CD8+ T cells from the blood of healthy subjects and of severe aplastic anemia patients had their TCR repertoires deep-sequenced. In the USA, patient enrollment took place under clinicaltrials.gov protocols 00001620, 01623167, 00001397, 00071045, 00081523 and 00961064. Ficoll-Paque density gradient centrifugation was used to isolate peripheral blood mononuclear cells. Before DNA extraction, CD4+ and CD8+ T cells were sorted with FACS or magnetic beads.

The sample belongs to a study of CD8+CD57+ T cells in acquired aplastic anemia (dated by TCRdb to between 2017 and 2018). As for the study more broadly: DNA extracted from sorted CD4+ and CD8+ cells had a mean of roughly 3.4 ug, with a range of about 0.19 to 27.4 ug. CD8+CD57+ expansion was defined as a frequency above the mean frequency observed in healthy subjects. What the study reported, not specific to this receptor: Twenty-nine CD8+ CDR3 sequences were found to be shared between patients and controls, but these sequences appeared to be highly expressed in patients and within the immunodominant clones of the patients. Between patients and healthy controls, no significant difference in CD8+ Simpson's diversity was found (P=0.060).

Genomic DNA was used as template for profiling of TCR beta VDJ combinations and CDR3 sequences. An Illumina HiSeq 2000 was used for TCR repertoire sequencing. Turning to the authors' computational methods: Repertoire assessment relied on Simpson's diversity index, CDR3 size and DJ length profiles, and TRBV/TRBJ rearrangement plots. The most abundant DNA sequence in the deep sequencing data was defined as the immunodominant clone. CDR3 amino acid sequences were checked for sharing across subjects and were also compared against the VDJdb database and published repertoires. In-frame beta chains were kept once TCRdb had trimmed the public reads at Q25 with fastp and called clones with MiXCR. Rows with a matching CDR3 protein are joined into one entry that keeps the most common DNA and genes. The V and J calls follow TCRdb's processing rather than the paper's. This sample is represented by 150,000 or so distinct CDR3 sequences; about 45% of them were singletons. Of the sample, approximately 2.8% is held by the ten largest clones.

The TCR comes from a human donor with aplastic anemia. Sequencing was performed on sorted CD4+, CD8+, or CD8+CD57+ T cells (not recorded which) from PBMCs.

The bases read TGTGCCAGCAGTTTCCCCGGGGCTTCCTACGAGCAGTACTTC. The resulting protein is CASSFPGASYEQYF. The rearrangement joined TRBV28 to TRBJ2-7; the D call could be TRBD1 or TRBD2, with each sharing 5 bases. The germline V gene yields MDHEN for CDR1 and SYDVKM for CDR2. There are 14 amino acids in the CDR3, from cysteine to phenylalanine inclusive. The only DNA kept is the CDR3, 42 bases in frame from the first base. V drops 3 bases and J drops 1 base, leaving 10 bases in between.